This passage covers 29 T cell receptor beta chains from one sample sequenced in a study of radiotherapy plus CTLA-4 blockade in lung cancer. Libraries were prepared by immunoSEQ multiplex PCR; TCRdb keeps only in-frame clonotypes and omits some of them. Here the sample spans around 100,000 clones, roughly 74% being singletons. This sample comprised peripheral blood, obtained from a patient treated with radiotherapy plus ipilimumab. These receptors originate from a human donor with non-small cell lung cancer who had a partial response to radiotherapy plus ipilimumab. Some clones in this sample may be carry-over from other donors' samples.

This clone was picked up a small number of times. This chain connects TRBV27 to TRBJ2-7, with D perhaps matching TRBD1 (6 bases). From germline, CDR1 is MNHEY and CDR2 SMNVEV (reference sequence). This CDR3 contains 13 residues. The ends were cut back, 5 bases at V and 4 bases at J, with 12 bases in the middle. CDR3 DNA: TGTGCCAGCAGTCAGCAGGGGATATACGAGCAGTACTTC. It yields the protein CASSQQGIYEQYF.

This clone was observed a handful of times. The rearrangement joins TRBV10-3 to TRBJ2-7; 12 bases map to TRBD2. The CDR3 contains 15 residues. Germline loops: CDR1 ENHRY, CDR2 SYGVKD. The V segment lost 6 bases and the J segment 2 bases; nucleotides outside the gene matches: 5. The CDR3 sequence: CAIRDGTSGPYEQYF. CDR3 nucleotides: TGTGCCATCAGAGACGGGACTAGCGGGCCCTACGAGCAGTACTTC.

V gene TRBV4-1 combines with J gene TRBJ1-5; D call uncertain. The CDR3 sequence is 17 residues long. The germline V gene encodes CDR1 MGHRA and CDR2 YSYEKL. Trimming shortened V by 2 bases and J by 4 bases, and 18 bases separated the two germline ends. The CDR3, as DNA: TGCGCCAGCAGCCAATTAGACATGGGTTTTGCAAATCAGCCCCAGCATTTT. As protein: CASSQLDMGFANQPQHF.

The chain carries TRBV27 and TRBJ1-1; no reliable D call. The germline V gene encodes CDR1 MNHEY and CDR2 SMNVEV (reference sequence). The ends were cut back, 5 bases at V and 0 bases at J, with 10 bases in the middle. The CDR3 runs 14 residues. In DNA form, the CDR3 reads TGTGCCAGCAGTAGCACAGCTATGAACACTGAAGCTTTCTTT. Translation: CASSSTAMNTEAFF.

The V call is TRBV7-3, the J call TRBJ2-2; 8 bases line up with TRBD1. CDR3 length: 16 amino acids. In germline, CDR1 is SGHTA, CDR2 FQGTGA. J was trimmed by 6 bases and V by 5 bases; bases with no gene match: 11. DNA of the CDR3: TGTGCCAGCAGCAAAGGGACAGGCTTCTTGGCCGGGGAGCTGTTTTTT. This encodes CASSKGTGFLAGELFF.

The V gene is TRBV19, the J gene TRBJ1-3; 8 bases are shared with TRBD1. The germline V gene has CDR1 LNHDA and CDR2 SQIVND (reference sequence). The J segment lost 4 bases and the V segment lost 6 bases, leaving 11 bases of the junction unmatched. The CDR3 has 16 residues. The CDR3 is CASSDLPGGGGNTIYF. The CDR3, as DNA: TGTGCCAGTAGCGACCTACCAGGGGGCGGCGGAAACACCATATATTTT.

Only a few counts were recorded for this clone. The chain recombines TRBV28 with TRBJ1-2, with D unclear. This CDR3 contains 11 residues. Germline loops: CDR1 MDHEN, CDR2 SYDVKM. Between the trimmed V and J ends, which lost 4 bases and 8 bases, there was a span of 8 bases. CDR3 region: CASSSRRGYTF. CDR3 nucleotide sequence: TGTGCCAGCAGTTCCCGCCGGGGCTACACCTTC.

The genes are TRBV5-4 and TRBJ2-5; no clear D. The V gene's germline CDR1 is SGHNT and CDR2 YYREEE (reference sequence). The CDR3 sequence is 14 residues long. Trimming took off 3 bases at V and 2 bases at J, with 11 bases between the two ends. As DNA, the CDR3 is TGTGCCAGCAGCTCTGGCGGTTATCAAGAGACCCAGTACTTC. Translating gives CASSSGGYQETQYF.

The chain recombines TRBV5-5 with TRBJ1-4, with D possibly TRBD1 on 5 matching bases. V lost 4 bases and J lost 5, with 12 bases in between. This CDR3 is built from 14 residues. CDR1 SGHKS and CDR2 YYEKEE come from the germline V gene (reference sequence). CDR3 region: CASSKTALNEKLFF. Written as DNA, the CDR3 is TGTGCCAGCAGCAAGACAGCACTCAATGAAAAACTGTTTTTT.

In its sample, this clone was seen a few times. The chain uses TRBV6-5 and TRBJ2-7, with D possibly matching TRBD1 (6 bases). V was trimmed by 6 bases and J by 4 bases, leaving 19 bases between them. Germline CDR1 MNHEY, CDR2 SVGAGI. This CDR3 comprises 15 residues. The CDR3 loop reads CASSRRQQGVYEQYF. The DNA for the CDR3 is TGTGCCAGCAGCCGTCGACAACAGGGAGTTTACGAGCAGTACTTC.

The chain uses TRBV23-1 and TRBJ2-5; possible D gene TRBD1, 6 bases. TRBV23-1 is filed as an ORF, its function uncertain. Trimming removed 3 bases at V and 5 bases at J, with 16 bases between. The CDR3 runs to 15 residues. The CDR3 sequence is CASSHRGSSWETQYF. The CDR3 region has the DNA TGCGCCAGCAGTCACAGGGGTAGTTCCTGGGAGACCCAGTACTTC.

The V and J genes are TRBV7-2 and TRBJ2-7, with D possibly matching TRBD1 (6 bases). In germline, CDR1 is SGHTA, CDR2 FQGNSA. Trimming cost V 1 base and J 6 bases, with 13 bases left between them. This CDR3 is built from 14 residues. CDR3 sequence reads: CASSLVLGAVEQYF. In nucleotides, the CDR3 is TGTGCCAGCAGCTTAGTTCTGGGGGCGGTCGAGCAGTACTTC.

The chain is built from TRBV7-2 and TRBJ2-2, with D uncertain. Germline CDR1 SGHTA, CDR2 FQGNSA. The ends were cut back, 1 base at V and 9 bases at J, with 15 bases in the middle. The CDR3 runs to 15 residues. The CDR3 sequence: CASSLDGRARRELFF. For the CDR3, the DNA is TGTGCCAGCAGCTTAGATGGTCGAGCGAGGAGGGAGCTGTTTTTT.

The chain has TRBV5-1 and TRBJ1-3; D is unresolved. Trimming shortened V by 0 bases and J by 4 bases, and 14 bases separated the two germline ends. Germline lookup yields CDR1 SGHRS and CDR2 YFSETQ. The CDR3 has 16 amino acids. The CDR3 DNA sequence: TGCGCCAGCAGCTTGGATATGACACGTTCGGGAAACACCATATATTTT. This encodes CASSLDMTRSGNTIYF.

This chain links TRBV7-2 with TRBJ2-7; 8 bases fit TRBD1. Germline lookup yields CDR1 SGHTA and CDR2 FQGNSA. With 0 bases clipped from V and 7 bases from J, the junction kept 8 bases outside the gene matches. CDR3 length: 15 residues. This CDR3 is CASSLASGTGLEQYF. The CDR3 nucleotides read TGTGCCAGCAGCTTAGCCTCCGGGACAGGACTAGAGCAGTACTTC.

This clone was counted once. This chain links TRBV5-1 with TRBJ1-5; the D gene is possibly TRBD1 (6 bases). Germline V gene sequence: CDR1 SGHRS, CDR2 YFSETQ. V shed 4 bases and J shed 1 base, with 15 bases lying between them. This CDR3 spans 16 amino acids. The CDR3 DNA reads TGCGCCAGCAGCCAGGGGCCTGTGGGAAGCAATCAGCCCCAGCATTTT. Protein: CASSQGPVGSNQPQHF.

CDR3 region: CASSQRSQGAFPGELFF. CDR3 nucleotides: TGCGCCAGCAGCCAAAGGTCCCAGGGGGCCTTTCCCGGGGAGCTGTTTTTT. The V call is TRBV4-3, the J call TRBJ2-2; 8 bases are a match to TRBD1. This CDR3 region has 17 residues. J lost 6 bases, V lost 2 bases, and 11 bases had no gene match. Germline CDR1 and CDR2: LGHNA and YSLEER.

The DNA of the CDR3 is TGTGCCAGCAGGGCCCCCAATCAGCCCCAGCATTTT. Residues: CASRAPNQPQHF. This chain joins TRBV6-6 and TRBJ1-5; D gene unclear. The CDR3 runs 12 residues. The V end lost 6 bases, the J end lost 3 bases, and 6 bases lay between the germline ends. Germline loops: CDR1 MNHNY, CDR2 SVGAGI (reference sequence).

This chain uses TRBV7-2 with TRBJ1-1, with D tentatively TRBD1 (5 bases). This CDR3 is 15 amino acids long. Germline V CDR1 and CDR2: SGHTA, FQGNSA. V was shortened by 5 bases and J by 1 base, with 14 bases between the two germline ends. Here the CDR3 DNA reads TGTGCCAGCAGCCCAGACAGAACTAAGAACACTGAAGCTTTCTTT. Translation gives CASSPDRTKNTEAFF.

The chain couples TRBV6-5 to TRBJ2-5; 7 bases fit TRBD2. The CDR3 extends over 13 amino acids. Looked up from germline, CDR1 is MNHEY and CDR2 is SVGAGI. The ends lost 7 bases at V and 2 bases at J; junction bases unmatched: 4. CDR3 in amino acids: CASTRTSQETQYF. Written as DNA, the CDR3 is TGTGCCAGCACCAGGACTAGTCAAGAGACCCAGTACTTC.

The rearrangement links TRBV27 to TRBJ2-1, with TRBD2 matching 12 bases. This CDR3 comprises 19 residues. Germline CDR1 MNHEY, CDR2 SMNVEV (reference sequence). V dropped 6 bases and J dropped 8; count of bases not matched to a gene: 20. CDR3 in DNA: TGTGCCAGCAGCTCCTTAAAGGATTCTAGCGGGAGGGCTAGGCATGAGCAGTTCTTC. Its protein is CASSSLKDSSGRARHEQFF.

As to this clone: Other nucleotide sequences in the sample specify the same CDR3. This chain links TRBV6-1 with TRBJ1-1, with a possible D match to TRBD1 (5 bases). The CDR3 contains 13 residues. In germline, CDR1 is MNHNS, CDR2 SASEGT. The V and J ends lost 6 bases and 10 bases respectively, with 18 bases between them. The CDR3 region is CASREGPELSAFF. CDR3 nucleotide sequence: TGTGCCAGCAGGGAGGGACCGGAACTTTCAGCTTTCTTT.

The gene calls are TRBV11-2 and TRBJ1-3; no clear D gene. V was cut by 1 base and J by 3 bases, with 7 bases left in between. This CDR3 contains 14 residues. Germline V gives CDR1 SGHAT, CDR2 FQNNGV. In nucleotides, the CDR3 is TGTGCCAGCAGCTTAGGGGGAGATGGAAACACCATATATTTT. Protein sequence: CASSLGGDGNTIYF. The full variable domain, in which reference TRBV11-2 and TRBJ1-3 provide the parts outside the CDR3, is EAGVAQSPRYKIIEKRQSVAFWCNPISGHATLYWYQQILGQGPKLLIQFQNNGVVDDSQLPKDRFSAERLKGVDSTLKIQPAKLEDSAVYLCASSLGGDGNTIYFGEGSWLTVV.

This clone was seen only a few times. CDR3 sequence (DNA): TGTGCCATCAGTGTGCGCGGGACGGACTACGAGCAGTACTTC. This translates into CAISVRGTDYEQYF. The V and J genes are TRBV10-3 and TRBJ2-7; D may be TRBD2 (6 bases). V was pared by 4 bases and J by 3 bases, with 13 bases between. Germline CDR1 is ENHRY and CDR2 is SYGVKD. The CDR3 totals 14 residues.

V gene TRBV6-1 combines with J gene TRBJ2-5, with D possibly matching TRBD2 (7 bases). Near its end, the DNA agrees better with TRBJ2-7, so the J call may be wrong. The CDR3 covers 15 residues. Germline CDR1 reads MNHNS; CDR2 reads SASEGT. The CDR3 bases are TGTGCCAGCAAAGACGCCGGCGGGGGCAACTACGAGCAGTACTTC. Its protein is CASKDAGGGNYEQYF.

CDR3 loop: CASSSTGGPRYEQYF. In DNA form, the CDR3 reads TGTGCCAGCAGTTCGACAGGGGGCCCCCGCTACGAGCAGTACTTC. V usage is TRBV28 and J usage is TRBJ2-7, with 10 bases matching TRBD1. CDR1 and CDR2 from the germline V gene are MDHEN and SYDVKM. V lost 4 bases, J lost 3 bases, and 6 bases stayed unmatched. The CDR3 is 15 residues long.

This sequence joins TRBV7-2 and TRBJ2-3; D not resolved. Germline CDR1 is SGHTA and CDR2 is FQGNSA. V shed 3 bases and J shed 5 bases, with 9 bases lying between them. This CDR3 is 13 amino acids long. The CDR3 nucleotides read TGTGCCAGCAGCTTTCCAGCGAGAGATACGCAGTATTTT. Translating it yields CASSFPARDTQYF.

The rearrangement joins TRBV7-8 to TRBJ1-5; the match to TRBD1 covers 9 bases. Trimming removed 4 bases from V and 3 bases from J; junction bases left unmatched: 10. CDR1 is SGHVS, CDR2 FQNEAQ, per germline. The CDR3 consists of 17 residues. The CDR3 loop reads CASSSRGDRVFNQPQHF. The CDR3 region has the DNA TGTGCCAGCAGCTCTAGAGGGGACAGGGTGTTCAATCAGCCCCAGCATTTT.

The rearrangement joins TRBV19 to TRBJ2-2, with TRBD1 matching over 10 bases. Trimming removed 5 bases from V and 3 bases from J; junction bases left unmatched: 6. The CDR3 runs 16 residues. Germline V CDR1 and CDR2: LNHDA, SQIVND (reference sequence). The chain's CDR3 is CASSYRTGGHTGELFF. The CDR3 coding sequence is TGTGCCAGTAGTTATAGGACAGGGGGACACACCGGGGAGCTGTTTTTT.